Below are 9 T cell receptor beta chains sequenced from a single sample in a study of early T cells in non-severe SARS-CoV-2 infection (dated by TCRdb to about 2021). The library relied on 5' RACE. For sequencing, a NextSeq 500 was employed. Using fastp trimming at Q25 and MiXCR clonotype assembly, TCRdb reanalyzed the public sequencing data and kept in-frame beta chains. Each CDR3 protein gets just one entry, which takes the most common genes and DNA from the rows behind it. Counted in this sample were fewer than 95,000 distinct CDR3 sequences; 15% to 20% of them appeared once. 4.5% to 6.5% of the sample is taken by the ten largest. Sample: whole blood, taken at baseline. These receptor sequences come from an adult who was a healthcare worker with PCR-confirmed SARS-CoV-2 infection or an uninfected control (not recorded which).

This clonotype was observed a few times. The chain links TRBV4-1 to TRBJ2-3; TRBD2 matches at 10 bases. The CDR3 covers 14 residues. The junction had 3 bases not matched to a gene; V was cut back by 7 bases and J by 2 bases. Germline V gene sequence: CDR1 MGHRA, CDR2 YSYEKL. The CDR3, as DNA: TGCGCCAGCAAGCGGGAGGGTATCACAGATACGCAGTATTTT. Its protein product is CASKREGITDTQYF.

This clonotype was seen more than once but under ten times. The chain has TRBV14 and TRBJ1-2; perhaps TRBD1 as D (6 bases). The V end lost 1 base, the J end lost 4 bases, and 13 bases lay between the germline ends. This CDR3 contains 15 residues. The V gene's germline CDR1 is SGHDN and CDR2 FVKESK. The CDR3 is CASSQVPGQIYGYTF. CDR3 DNA: TGTGCCAGCAGCCAAGTCCCGGGACAAATCTATGGCTACACCTTC. Variable domain in full (rest from reference TRBV14 and TRBJ1-2): EAGVTQFPSHSVIEKGQTVTLRCDPISGHDNLYWYRRVMGKEIKFLLHFVKESKQDESGMPNNRFLAERTGGTYSTLKVQPAELEDSGVYFCASSQVPGQIYGYTFGSGTRLTVV.

This clonotype was observed a single time. This sequence joins TRBV21-1 and TRBJ1-2. TRBV21-1 counts as a pseudogene. The CDR3 is made up of 8 amino acids. CDR3 residues: CASSPDFF. In nucleotides, the CDR3 is TGTGCCAGCAGCCCAGACTTCTTC.

The V gene is TRBV10-3, the J gene TRBJ2-3; 10 bases are shared with TRBD1. V shed 7 bases and J 6 bases; nucleotides not matched to a gene: 7. The germline gives CDR1 ENHRY, CDR2 SYGVKD. The CDR3 loop spans 14 amino acids. The CDR3 DNA follows: TGTGCCATCAAGCCGGGACAGGGGTTGGATACGCAGTATTTT. Protein: CAIKPGQGLDTQYF.

The chain has TRBV20-1 and TRBJ2-3, with 7 bases aligning to TRBD2. V was clipped by 5 bases and J by 1 base; unmatched bases: 6. This CDR3 is 14 amino acids long. Germline CDR1 is DFQATT and CDR2 is SNEGSKA (reference sequence). CDR3 protein: CSAWVSGRTDTQYF. The DNA for the CDR3 is TGCAGTGCTTGGGTTAGCGGGCGCACAGATACGCAGTATTTT.

This sequence joins TRBV6-5 and TRBJ1-2; 7 positions match TRBD1. Trimming removed 5 bases from V and 2 bases from J; junction bases left unmatched: 11. The CDR3 length is 16 residues. Germline V CDR1 and CDR2: MNHEY, SVGAGI. CDR3 coding DNA: TGTGCCAGCAGTCTCCAGACAGGGACGGGGAACTATGGCTACACCTTC. Translated, it gives CASSLQTGTGNYGYTF.

In its sample, this clonotype was seen a few times. This sequence joins TRBV6-2 or TRBV6-3 and TRBJ2-4; TRBD1 or TRBD2 may be the D gene (5 bases each). Germline V gene data show CDR1 as MNHEY and CDR2 as SVGEGT. The V and J ends lost 4 bases and 6 bases respectively, with 10 bases between them. This CDR3 is 13 amino acids long. The CDR3 is CASSSRDVNIQYF. DNA of the CDR3: TGTGCCAGCAGTTCCCGGGACGTAAACATTCAGTACTTC.

There are many counts of this clonotype. V is TRBV28 and J is TRBJ2-5; 11 bases are shared with TRBD2. The CDR3 consists of 16 residues. Germline-derived CDR1 and CDR2 are MDHEN and SYDVKM. V lost 3 bases to trimming and J lost 2 bases; unmatched junction nucleotides: 5. This CDR3 reads CASSFSSGRYQETQYF. DNA for the CDR3: TGTGCCAGCAGTTTTTCTAGCGGGAGGTATCAAGAGACCCAGTACTTC.

The chain has TRBV12-3 or TRBV12-4 and TRBJ2-1; the D gene is possibly TRBD2 (7 bases). This CDR3 spans 13 amino acids. The V end lost 6 bases, the J end lost 8 bases, and 14 bases lay between the germline ends. CDR3: CASSEGGGHEQFF. CDR3 coding DNA: TGTGCCAGCAGCGAGGGAGGGGGGCATGAGCAGTTCTTC.